The 10 T cell receptor beta chains in this list originate from one sample, sequenced in a study of blood T cells in healthy people across ages. Alongside a J-beta primer mix, a sample-barcoded 5' primer served in a second PCR lasting 7 to 11 cycles. TCRdb called the 5' RACE reads again in MiXCR, with one record for every CDR3 protein. The table includes approximately 1,700,000 distinct CDR3 sequences, roughly 43% detected once. Material: blood. The origin of the receptors is a human donor in good health.

The chain carries TRBV20-1 and TRBJ2-7; TRBD1 might be the D (5 bases). The CDR3 has 13 amino acids. Germline lookup yields CDR1 DFQATT and CDR2 SNEGSKA (reference sequence). With 3 bases removed from V and 1 base from J, the gap between germline ends came to 10 bases. The CDR3 sequence: CSASRQRSYEQYF. Written as DNA, the CDR3 is TGCAGTGCTAGCCGACAGAGATCCTACGAGCAGTACTTC.

This clonotype was observed at least ten times. This chain links TRBV29-1 with TRBJ1-2, with 7 bases lining up with TRBD1. With 4 bases clipped from V and 3 bases from J, the junction kept 2 bases outside the gene matches. Germline V gene sequence: CDR1 SQVTM, CDR2 ANQGSEA. The CDR3 is made up of 12 amino acids. This CDR3 is CSVAQGDYGYTF. As DNA, the CDR3 is TGCAGCGTTGCCCAGGGGGACTATGGCTACACCTTC.

This clonotype has just a few counts. V usage is TRBV5-6 and J usage is TRBJ1-1; the match to TRBD1 covers 10 bases. The junction had 12 bases not matched to a gene; V was cut back by 4 bases and J by 9 bases. Germline loops: CDR1 SGHDT, CDR2 YYEEEE. The CDR3 spans 15 residues. CDR3 protein: CASSPMTGGTPQAFF. The CDR3 region has the DNA TGTGCCAGCAGCCCTATGACAGGGGGCACGCCTCAAGCTTTCTTT.

This chain joins TRBV29-1 and TRBJ1-1; D remains ambiguous. V lost 3 bases, J lost 4 bases, and 18 bases lay in between. The CDR3 extends over 15 amino acids. CDR1 and CDR2 (germline): SQVTM, ANQGSEA. CDR3 nucleotide sequence: TGCAGCGTTGAGGGTCCCCAGATGGGGAGCACTGAAGCTTTCTTT. Amino acid sequence: CSVEGPQMGSTEAFF.

Points on this clonotype: An end of the junction differs from the germline gene, which may be a read error. This rearrangement joins TRBV12-3 or TRBV12-4 to TRBJ1-1; D gene ambiguous. This CDR3 is built from 13 residues. The CDR3 DNA reads as TGTACCAGCAGCTCAACGGGAGACACTGAAGCTTTCTTT. Its translation: CTSSSTGDTEAFF.

The genes are TRBV7-2 and TRBJ2-5; D assignment may be TRBD1 or TRBD2 (5 bases each). The assigned J gene may be wrong: the sequence end matches TRBJ2-7 better. CDR1 is SGHTA and CDR2 is FQGNSA in the germline V gene. The CDR3 consists of 13 residues. CDR3 protein: CASSLVLGDEQYF. CDR3 bases: TGTGCCAGCAGCTTAGTGTTGGGGGACGAGCAGTACTTC.

This clonotype showed up just a few times. The chain couples TRBV5-1 to TRBJ2-5; 10 bases map to TRBD1. With V trimmed by 4 bases and J by 3 bases, 6 bases remained unmatched. The CDR3 runs to 15 residues. CDR1 SGHRS and CDR2 YFSETQ come from the germline V gene. The CDR3 region has the DNA TGCGCCAGCAGCCCAGCCGGGACAGGGGAAGAGACCCAGTACTTC. Amino acids: CASSPAGTGEETQYF.

The chain joins TRBV7-9 to TRBJ2-1; 8 nucleotides line up with TRBD1. The V gene end was trimmed by 5 bases and the J gene end by 15 bases; junction bases not matched to a gene: 9. Germline CDR1 reads SEHNR; CDR2 reads FQNEAQ (reference sequence). This CDR3 spans 12 amino acids. CDR3: CASSPISGGLFF. In DNA form, the CDR3 reads TGTGCCAGCAGCCCGATTTCAGGGGGCCTGTTCTTC.

The V call is TRBV7-8, the J call TRBJ1-3; TRBD1 matches 9 bases. Trimming cost V 4 bases and J 2 bases; bases outside gene matches: 6. The CDR3 runs 16 residues. Germline loops: CDR1 SGHVS, CDR2 FQNEAQ. CDR3 loop: CASSYTGGETGNTIYF. In nucleotides, the CDR3 is TGTGCCAGCAGCTACACAGGGGGCGAAACTGGAAACACCATATATTTT. Supplemented by reference TRBV7-8 and TRBJ1-3, the full variable domain reads GAGVSQSPRYKVAKRGQDVALRCDPISGHVSLFWYQQALGQGPEFLTYFQNEAQLDKSGLPSDRFFAERPEGSVSTLKIQRTQQEDSAVYLCASSYTGGETGNTIYFGEGSWLTVV.

A few counts support this clonotype. The genes are TRBV7-3 and TRBJ2-5, with 8 bases fitting TRBD1. The J call may be wrong; the DNA end is better matched by TRBJ2-7. This CDR3 region has 16 residues. Germline V CDR1 and CDR2: SGHTA, FQGTGA. The CDR3 here is CASSPIPGQGRSEQYF. The CDR3 region has the DNA TGTGCCAGCAGCCCAATCCCCGGACAGGGTAGGTCCGAGCAGTACTTC.